A selection of T cell receptor beta chains follows, all from one sample in a study of blood T cell repertoires in COVID-19. The method was immunoSEQ multiplex PCR; TCRdb's version includes in-frame clones alone and lacks a portion of them. The sample has 130,000 or so clones; around 90% are singletons. The specimen sequenced was peripheral blood. Every receptor here comes from a human donor with COVID-19, enrolled during active disease. The donor label of this sample is uncertain. Each CDR3 is given with its conserved first and last residue. The order of the fields is D gene, clone size, V gene, J gene, CDR3 protein, CDR3 DNA. The D gene is left open where the match is weak. Size is omitted from some rows. Given values are once, few, many or a class for expanded clones.

d_call: NA
clone_size: NA
v_call: TRBV21-1
j_call: TRBJ1-4
cdr3_aa: CASSKRGSATNEKLFF
cdr3_nt: TGTGCCAGCAGCAAACGGGGTTCAGCAACTAATGAAAAACTGTTTTTT

d_call: NA
clone_size: NA
v_call: TRBV7-9
j_call: TRBJ2-7
cdr3_aa: CASSLQGGEQYF
cdr3_nt: TGTGCCAGCAGCTTACAGGGGGGCGAGCAGTACTTC

d_call: NA
clone_size: NA
v_call: TRBV5-3
j_call: TRBJ2-5
cdr3_aa: CARSSGEELREETQYF
cdr3_nt: TGTGCCAGAAGCTCGGGGGAAGAACTGAGGGAGGAGACCCAGTACTTC

d_call: TRBD1
clone_size: NA
v_call: TRBV3-1/TRBV3-2
j_call: TRBJ1-2
cdr3_aa: CASSQTGEGYTF
cdr3_nt: TGTGCCAGCAGCCAAACAGGGGAAGGCTACACCTTC

d_call: TRBD1
clone_size: NA
v_call: TRBV2
j_call: TRBJ2-3
cdr3_aa: CARGRRTGSTDTQYF
cdr3_nt: TGTGCCAGGGGCCGGAGGACAGGGAGCACAGATACGCAGTATTTT

d_call: TRBD1
clone_size: once
v_call: TRBV11-1
j_call: TRBJ1-1
cdr3_aa: CASSPQTGSEAFF
cdr3_nt: TGTGCCAGCAGCCCACAGACAGGGTCTGAAGCTTTCTTT

d_call: NA
clone_size: few
v_call: TRBV19
j_call: TRBJ2-7
cdr3_aa: CASSMTVPAVEQYF
cdr3_nt: TGTGCCAGTAGTATGACAGTCCCGGCGGTCGAGCAGTACTTC

d_call: TRBD1
clone_size: NA
v_call: TRBV6-5
j_call: TRBJ2-1
cdr3_aa: CASSRQGAYNEQFF
cdr3_nt: TGTGCCAGCAGCAGACAGGGGGCATACAATGAGCAGTTCTTC

d_call: TRBD1
clone_size: NA
v_call: TRBV3-1/TRBV3-2
j_call: TRBJ1-5
cdr3_aa: CASSQAGTGSQPQHF
cdr3_nt: TGTGCCAGCAGCCAAGCCGGGACAGGGTCTCAGCCCCAGCATTTT

d_call: TRBD1
clone_size: NA
v_call: TRBV19
j_call: TRBJ1-3
cdr3_aa: CASSPDRPSGNTIYF
cdr3_nt: TGTGCCAGTAGCCCGGACAGGCCCTCTGGAAACACCATATATTTT

d_call: NA
clone_size: NA
v_call: TRBV6-1
j_call: TRBJ1-6
cdr3_aa: CASSDRRVLGSPLHF
cdr3_nt: TGTGCCAGCAGTGATCGGAGGGTATTAGGGTCACCCCTCCACTTT

d_call: TRBD2
clone_size: NA
v_call: TRBV5-1
j_call: TRBJ2-7
cdr3_aa: CASSLLAGDYEQYF
cdr3_nt: TGCGCCAGCAGCTTATTAGCGGGAGATTACGAGCAGTACTTC

d_call: NA
clone_size: NA
v_call: TRBV28
j_call: TRBJ2-1
cdr3_aa: CASKSSGNAEQFF
cdr3_nt: TGTGCCAGCAAATCTTCGGGGAACGCCGAGCAGTTCTTC

d_call: NA
clone_size: once
v_call: TRBV3-1/TRBV3-2
j_call: TRBJ2-7
cdr3_aa: CASSQYGGGDEQYF
cdr3_nt: TGTGCCAGCAGCCAATATGGCGGCGGGGACGAGCAGTACTTC

d_call: NA
clone_size: NA
v_call: TRBV6-6
j_call: TRBJ1-1
cdr3_aa: CASSYARLNTEAFF
cdr3_nt: TGTGCCAGCAGTTACGCTCGGTTGAACACTGAAGCTTTCTTT

d_call: TRBD1
clone_size: NA
v_call: TRBV19
j_call: TRBJ2-7
cdr3_aa: CASSILRTGDSEQYF
cdr3_nt: TGTGCCAGTAGTATACTACGGACAGGGGATAGCGAGCAGTACTTC

d_call: TRBD1
clone_size: NA
v_call: TRBV7-9
j_call: TRBJ1-2
cdr3_aa: CASSLPTGNYGYTF
cdr3_nt: TGTGCCAGCAGCCTACCGACAGGGAACTATGGCTACACCTTC

d_call: NA
clone_size: NA
v_call: TRBV12-3/TRBV12-4
j_call: TRBJ1-5
cdr3_aa: CASSLGQGQPQHF
cdr3_nt: TGTGCCAGCAGTTTGGGGCAGGGCCAGCCCCAGCATTTT

d_call: NA
clone_size: NA
v_call: TRBV4-1
j_call: TRBJ1-1
cdr3_aa: CASSQGVLNAEAFF
cdr3_nt: TGCGCCAGCAGCCAAGGCGTCTTGAACGCTGAAGCTTTCTTT

d_call: TRBD1
clone_size: once
v_call: TRBV29-1
j_call: TRBJ2-7
cdr3_aa: CSVEGGRGSYEQYF
cdr3_nt: TGCAGCGTTGAAGGGGGCAGGGGGTCCTACGAGCAGTACTTC

d_call: TRBD2
clone_size: NA
v_call: TRBV5-1
j_call: TRBJ2-1
cdr3_aa: CASSLRRSWTSGPQRVEQFF
cdr3_nt: TGCGCCAGCAGCCTTAGGAGATCATGGACTAGCGGCCCACAACGGGTTGAGCAGTTCTTC

d_call: NA
clone_size: NA
v_call: TRBV7-2
j_call: TRBJ1-3
cdr3_aa: CASSAGQWNTIYF
cdr3_nt: TGTGCCAGCAGCGCCGGACAGTGGAACACCATATATTTT

d_call: TRBD1
clone_size: NA
v_call: TRBV9
j_call: TRBJ2-2
cdr3_aa: CASSVVTGSNTGELFF
cdr3_nt: TGTGCCAGCAGCGTAGTGACAGGGTCCAACACCGGGGAGCTGTTTTTT

d_call: TRBD2
clone_size: NA
v_call: TRBV9
j_call: TRBJ2-1
cdr3_aa: CASSVGLGGQFF
cdr3_nt: TGTGCCAGCAGCGTCGGACTAGGTGGGCAGTTCTTC

d_call: TRBD1
clone_size: once
v_call: TRBV3-1/TRBV3-2
j_call: TRBJ2-6
cdr3_aa: CASSQTGVSGANVLTF
cdr3_nt: TGTGCCAGCAGCCAAACAGGGGTCTCTGGGGCCAACGTCCTGACTTTC

d_call: NA
clone_size: NA
v_call: TRBV28
j_call: TRBJ1-4
cdr3_aa: CASARGAEGEEKLFF
cdr3_nt: TGTGCCAGCGCTCGGGGGGCCGAGGGGGAAGAAAAACTGTTTTTT

d_call: NA
clone_size: once
v_call: TRBV9
j_call: TRBJ2-1
cdr3_aa: CASSVGVSGIYNEQFF
cdr3_nt: TGTGCCAGCAGCGTAGGAGTTAGCGGAATCTACAATGAGCAGTTCTTC

d_call: TRBD1
clone_size: NA
v_call: TRBV6-5
j_call: TRBJ1-2
cdr3_aa: CASRTGDYGYTF
cdr3_nt: TGTGCCAGCAGGACAGGGGACTATGGCTACACCTTC

d_call: TRBD2
clone_size: NA
v_call: TRBV27
j_call: TRBJ2-5
cdr3_aa: CASSPRTSGGQETQYF
cdr3_nt: TGTGCCAGCAGTCCCCGGACTAGCGGGGGCCAAGAGACCCAGTACTTC

d_call: NA
clone_size: few
v_call: TRBV9
j_call: TRBJ1-2
cdr3_aa: CASSAQTGFGYTF
cdr3_nt: TGTGCCAGCAGCGCACAGACAGGATTTGGCTACACCTTC

d_call: NA
clone_size: NA
v_call: TRBV7-2
j_call: TRBJ2-1
cdr3_aa: CASSTQRVGQFF
cdr3_nt: TGTGCCAGCAGTACTCAGCGGGTCGGGCAGTTCTTC

d_call: NA
clone_size: NA
v_call: TRBV18
j_call: TRBJ1-1
cdr3_aa: CASSPETGLNTEAFF
cdr3_nt: TGTGCCAGCTCACCAGAAACAGGGTTGAACACTGAAGCTTTCTTT

d_call: TRBD2
clone_size: NA
v_call: TRBV19
j_call: TRBJ2-7
cdr3_aa: CASSPAGGSSYEQYF
cdr3_nt: TGTGCCAGTAGTCCCGCCGGGGGGAGCTCCTACGAGCAGTACTTC

d_call: NA
clone_size: NA
v_call: TRBV30
j_call: TRBJ2-3
cdr3_aa: CAWSSEDTQYF
cdr3_nt: TGTGCCTGGTCTAGTGAGGATACGCAGTATTTT

d_call: TRBD1
clone_size: NA
v_call: TRBV5-1
j_call: TRBJ2-2
cdr3_aa: CASSSTGFGELFF
cdr3_nt: TGCGCCAGCAGCTCGACAGGGTTCGGGGAGCTGTTTTTT

d_call: NA
clone_size: few
v_call: TRBV11-3
j_call: TRBJ1-1
cdr3_aa: CASSLVRNTEAFF
cdr3_nt: TGTGCCAGCAGCTTAGTCAGGAACACTGAAGCTTTCTTT

d_call: NA
clone_size: NA
v_call: TRBV11-2
j_call: TRBJ1-2
cdr3_aa: CASSPQLGQLYGYTF
cdr3_nt: TGTGCCAGCAGCCCCCAACTCGGACAGCTCTATGGCTACACCTTC

d_call: NA
clone_size: NA
v_call: TRBV3-1/TRBV3-2
j_call: TRBJ1-6
cdr3_aa: CASSQGAGSPLHF
cdr3_nt: TGTGCCAGCAGCCAGGGTGCGGGGTCACCCCTCCACTTT

d_call: NA
clone_size: NA
v_call: TRBV24-1
j_call: TRBJ2-7
cdr3_aa: CATSAQGGAYEQYF
cdr3_nt: TGTGCCACCAGTGCCCAAGGCGGCGCCTACGAGCAGTACTTC

d_call: NA
clone_size: few
v_call: TRBV9
j_call: TRBJ2-7
cdr3_aa: CASSEAADYEQYF
cdr3_nt: TGTGCCAGCAGTGAGGCGGCCGACTACGAGCAGTACTTC

d_call: TRBD1
clone_size: once
v_call: TRBV19
j_call: TRBJ2-2
cdr3_aa: CASRRDRGVGTGELFF
cdr3_nt: TGTGCCAGTAGACGGGACAGGGGAGTGGGCACCGGGGAGCTGTTTTTT

d_call: TRBD1
clone_size: NA
v_call: TRBV9
j_call: TRBJ1-6
cdr3_aa: CASSFGQGAGNSPLHF
cdr3_nt: TGTGCCAGCAGCTTCGGACAGGGGGCGGGTAATTCACCCCTCCACTTT

d_call: TRBD2
clone_size: NA
v_call: TRBV9
j_call: TRBJ2-1
cdr3_aa: CASSVEPIGGVEQFF
cdr3_nt: TGTGCCAGCAGCGTAGAGCCTATTGGGGGGGTTGAGCAGTTCTTC

d_call: TRBD1
clone_size: NA
v_call: TRBV4-1
j_call: TRBJ1-2
cdr3_aa: CASSQGAGTGDHGYTF
cdr3_nt: TGCGCCAGCAGCCAAGGGGCCGGGACAGGGGACCATGGCTACACCTTC

d_call: TRBD1
clone_size: once
v_call: TRBV11-2
j_call: TRBJ2-5
cdr3_aa: CASSLGPDRGSEETQYF
cdr3_nt: TGTGCCAGCAGCTTAGGGCCTGACAGGGGGTCGGAGGAGACCCAGTACTTC

d_call: NA
clone_size: once
v_call: TRBV29-1
j_call: TRBJ2-5
cdr3_aa: CSATPLDSPSEYF
cdr3_nt: TGCAGCGCTACCCCGCTGGACAGCCCGTCGGAGTACTTC

d_call: NA
clone_size: NA
v_call: TRBV5-3
j_call: TRBJ1-5
cdr3_aa: CARSLVQADSQPQHF
cdr3_nt: TGTGCCAGAAGCTTGGTACAGGCGGATAGCCAGCCCCAGCATTTT

d_call: TRBD2
clone_size: few
v_call: TRBV7-6
j_call: TRBJ2-2
cdr3_aa: CASSLGRAGGELFF
cdr3_nt: TGTGCCAGCAGCTTGGGGAGGGCCGGTGGGGAGCTGTTTTTT

d_call: NA
clone_size: NA
v_call: TRBV30
j_call: TRBJ1-4
cdr3_aa: CAWTPGGAGEKLFF
cdr3_nt: TGTGCCTGGACCCCGGGCGGGGCCGGGGAAAAACTGTTTTTT

d_call: TRBD1
clone_size: NA
v_call: TRBV19
j_call: TRBJ1-5
cdr3_aa: CASSRGTGPQPQHF
cdr3_nt: TGTGCCAGTAGTCGAGGGACAGGACCCCAGCCCCAGCATTTT

d_call: TRBD1
clone_size: NA
v_call: TRBV5-1
j_call: TRBJ1-2
cdr3_aa: CASSSTSGGTGYTF
cdr3_nt: TGCGCCAGCAGCTCGACGTCAGGGGGAACGGGCTACACCTTC

d_call: TRBD1
clone_size: NA
v_call: TRBV7-8
j_call: TRBJ2-7
cdr3_aa: CASSLAGSTGYEQYF
cdr3_nt: TGTGCCAGCAGCTTAGCGGGGTCGACAGGGTACGAGCAGTACTTC